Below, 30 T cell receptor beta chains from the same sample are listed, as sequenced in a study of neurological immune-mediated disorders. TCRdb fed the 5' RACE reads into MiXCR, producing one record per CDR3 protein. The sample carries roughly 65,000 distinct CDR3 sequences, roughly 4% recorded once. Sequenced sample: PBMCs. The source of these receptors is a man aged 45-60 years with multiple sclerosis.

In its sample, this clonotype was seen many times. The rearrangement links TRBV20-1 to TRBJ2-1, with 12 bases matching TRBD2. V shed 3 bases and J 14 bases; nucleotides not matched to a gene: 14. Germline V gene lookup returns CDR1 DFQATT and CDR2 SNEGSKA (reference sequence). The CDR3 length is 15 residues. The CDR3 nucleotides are TGCAGTGCTAGTGGAACTAGCGGGGGGCAGGTGTTCGAGTTCTTC. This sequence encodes CSASGTSGGQVFEFF.

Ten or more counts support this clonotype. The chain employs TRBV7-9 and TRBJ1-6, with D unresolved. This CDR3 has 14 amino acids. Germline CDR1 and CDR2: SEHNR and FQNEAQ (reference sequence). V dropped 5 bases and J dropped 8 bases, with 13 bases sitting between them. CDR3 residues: CASSPDWQDSPLHF. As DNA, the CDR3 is TGTGCCAGCAGCCCAGACTGGCAGGATTCACCCCTCCACTTT.

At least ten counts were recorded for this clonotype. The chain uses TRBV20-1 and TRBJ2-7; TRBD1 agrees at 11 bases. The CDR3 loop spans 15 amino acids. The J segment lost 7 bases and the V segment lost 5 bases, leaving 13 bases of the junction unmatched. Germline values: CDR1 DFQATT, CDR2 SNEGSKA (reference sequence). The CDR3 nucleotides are TGCAGTGCTTCGACGGGACAGGGGGGGGCCAAGGAGCAGTACTTC. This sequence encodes CSASTGQGGAKEQYF.

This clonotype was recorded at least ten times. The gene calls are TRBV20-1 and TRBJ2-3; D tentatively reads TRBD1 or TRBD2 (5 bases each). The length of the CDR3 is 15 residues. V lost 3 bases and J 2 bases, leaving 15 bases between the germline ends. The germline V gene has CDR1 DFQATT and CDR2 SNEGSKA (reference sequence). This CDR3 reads CSARFWDRATDTQYF. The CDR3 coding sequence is TGCAGTGCTAGGTTTTGGGACCGTGCCACAGATACGCAGTATTTT.

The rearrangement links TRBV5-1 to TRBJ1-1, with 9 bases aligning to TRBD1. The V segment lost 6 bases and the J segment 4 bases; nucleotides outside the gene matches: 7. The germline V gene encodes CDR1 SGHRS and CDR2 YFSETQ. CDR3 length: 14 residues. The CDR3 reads CASNRDREATEAFF. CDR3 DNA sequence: TGCGCCAGCAACCGGGACAGGGAAGCCACTGAAGCTTTCTTT. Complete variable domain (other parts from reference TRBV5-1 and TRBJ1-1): KAGVTQTPRYLIKTRGQQVTLSCSPISGHRSVSWYQQTPGQGLQFLFEYFSETQRNKGNFPGRFSGRQFSNSRSEMNVSTLELGDSALYLCASNRDREATEAFFGQGTRLTVV.

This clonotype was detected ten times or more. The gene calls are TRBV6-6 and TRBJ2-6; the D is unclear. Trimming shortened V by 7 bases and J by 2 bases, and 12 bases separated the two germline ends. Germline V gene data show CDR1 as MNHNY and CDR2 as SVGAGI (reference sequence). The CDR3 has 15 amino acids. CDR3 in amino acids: CASKMSATGANVLTF. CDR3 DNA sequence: TGTGCCAGCAAAATGTCGGCAACTGGGGCCAACGTCCTGACTTTC.

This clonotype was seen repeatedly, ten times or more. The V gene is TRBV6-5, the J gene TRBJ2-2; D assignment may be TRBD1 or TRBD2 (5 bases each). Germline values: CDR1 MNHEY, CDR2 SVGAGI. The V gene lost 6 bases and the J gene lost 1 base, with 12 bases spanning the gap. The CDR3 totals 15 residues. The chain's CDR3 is CASRGVGQNTGELFF. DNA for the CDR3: TGTGCCAGCAGGGGGGTCGGGCAGAACACCGGGGAGCTGTTTTTT.

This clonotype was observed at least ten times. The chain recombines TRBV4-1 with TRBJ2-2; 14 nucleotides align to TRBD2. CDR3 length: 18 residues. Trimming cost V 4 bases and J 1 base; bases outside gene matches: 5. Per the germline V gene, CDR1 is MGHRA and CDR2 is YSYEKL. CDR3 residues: CASSPGLAGAQNTGELFF. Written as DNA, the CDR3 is TGCGCCAGCAGCCCGGGACTAGCGGGGGCGCAGAACACCGGGGAGCTGTTTTTT.

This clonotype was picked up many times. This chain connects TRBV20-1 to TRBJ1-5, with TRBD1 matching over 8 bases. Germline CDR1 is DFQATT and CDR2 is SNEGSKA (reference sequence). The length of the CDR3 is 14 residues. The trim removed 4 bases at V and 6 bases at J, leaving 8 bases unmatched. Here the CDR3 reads CSAMERTGGQPQHF. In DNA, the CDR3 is TGCAGTGCTATGGAGAGAACAGGGGGTCAGCCCCAGCATTTT.

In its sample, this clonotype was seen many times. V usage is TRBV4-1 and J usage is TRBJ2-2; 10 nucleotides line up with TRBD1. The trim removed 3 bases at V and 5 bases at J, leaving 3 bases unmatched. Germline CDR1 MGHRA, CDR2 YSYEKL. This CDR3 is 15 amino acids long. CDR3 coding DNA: TGCGCCAGCAGCCAGCCGGGACAGGGGACCGGGGAGCTGTTTTTT. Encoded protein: CASSQPGQGTGELFF.

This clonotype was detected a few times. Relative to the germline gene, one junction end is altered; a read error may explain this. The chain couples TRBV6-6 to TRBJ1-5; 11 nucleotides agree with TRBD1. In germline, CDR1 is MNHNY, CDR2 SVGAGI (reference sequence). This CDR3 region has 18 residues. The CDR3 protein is CASSYWTGGYSSNQPQNF. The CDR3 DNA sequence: TGTGCCAGCAGTTACTGGACAGGGGGCTATTCTAGCAATCAGCCCCAGAATTTT.

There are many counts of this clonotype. CDR3 residues: CASSRTSANEKLFF. Written as DNA, the CDR3 is TGTGCCAGCAGCCGGACCTCAGCTAATGAAAAACTGTTTTTT. This chain links TRBV7-6 with TRBJ1-4; D uncertain. V dropped 5 bases and J dropped 3 bases, with 10 bases sitting between them. The CDR3 is 14 amino acids. Germline values: CDR1 SGHVS, CDR2 FNYEAQ. The variable domain in full, completed from reference TRBV7-6 and TRBJ1-4, reads GAGVSQSPRYKVTKRGQDVALRCDPISGHVSLYWYRQALGQGPEFLTYFNYEAQQDKSGLPNDRFSAERPEGSISTLTIQRTEQRDSAMYRCASSRTSANEKLFFGSGTQLSVL.

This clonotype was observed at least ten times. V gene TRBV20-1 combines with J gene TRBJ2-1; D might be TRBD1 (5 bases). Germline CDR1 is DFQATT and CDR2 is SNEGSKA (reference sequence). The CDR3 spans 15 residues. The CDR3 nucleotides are TGCAGGGCCACTGATACAGGTTTCTCCTACAATGAGCAGTTCTTC. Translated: CRATDTGFSYNEQFF.

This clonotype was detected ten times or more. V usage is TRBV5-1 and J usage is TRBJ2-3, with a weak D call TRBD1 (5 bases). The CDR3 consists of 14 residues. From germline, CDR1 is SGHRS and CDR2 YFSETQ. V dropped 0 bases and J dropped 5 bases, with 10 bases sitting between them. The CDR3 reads CASSLGQSVDTQYF. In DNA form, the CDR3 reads TGCGCCAGCAGCTTGGGACAGTCCGTAGATACGCAGTATTTT.

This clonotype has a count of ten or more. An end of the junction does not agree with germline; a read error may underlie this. CDR3 sequence: CASSVTGGPYQPQNF. The CDR3 DNA follows: TGCGCCAGCAGCGTTACAGGGGGCCCGTATCAGCCCCAGAATTTT. V and J are TRBV5-1 and TRBJ1-5; 9 bases match TRBD1. The germline V gene has CDR1 SGHRS and CDR2 YFSETQ. The CDR3 runs to 15 residues.

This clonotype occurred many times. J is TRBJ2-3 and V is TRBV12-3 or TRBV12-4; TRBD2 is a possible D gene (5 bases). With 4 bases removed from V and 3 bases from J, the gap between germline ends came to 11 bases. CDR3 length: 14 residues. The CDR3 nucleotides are TGTGCCAGCAGTTCTTACGGGAAAACAGATACGCAGTATTTT. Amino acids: CASSSYGKTDTQYF.

CDR3 region: CASSTGQFNEKLFF. The CDR3 DNA reads as TGCGCCAGCAGCACGGGACAGTTTAATGAAAAACTGTTTTTT. This chain links TRBV5-1 with TRBJ1-4; TRBD1 matches 7 bases. J gave up 4 bases and V 4 bases, and 4 bases lay outside the gene matches. The germline V gene encodes CDR1 SGHRS and CDR2 YFSETQ. CDR3 length: 14 residues.

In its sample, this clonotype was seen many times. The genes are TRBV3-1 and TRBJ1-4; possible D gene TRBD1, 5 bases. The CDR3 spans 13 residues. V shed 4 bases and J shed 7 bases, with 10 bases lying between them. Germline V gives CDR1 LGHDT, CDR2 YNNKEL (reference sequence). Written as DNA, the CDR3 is TGTGCCAGCAGCCCTAGGGGAGGTGAAAAACTGTTTTTT. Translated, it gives CASSPRGGEKLFF.

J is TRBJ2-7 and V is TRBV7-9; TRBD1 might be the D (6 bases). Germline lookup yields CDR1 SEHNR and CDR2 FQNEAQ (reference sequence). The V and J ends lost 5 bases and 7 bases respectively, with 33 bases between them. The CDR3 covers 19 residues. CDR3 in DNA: TGTGCCAGCAGCCAAGTAGGTGTCCAGACAGGCACCCTGACGCGGGAGCAGTACTTC. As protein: CASSQVGVQTGTLTREQYF.

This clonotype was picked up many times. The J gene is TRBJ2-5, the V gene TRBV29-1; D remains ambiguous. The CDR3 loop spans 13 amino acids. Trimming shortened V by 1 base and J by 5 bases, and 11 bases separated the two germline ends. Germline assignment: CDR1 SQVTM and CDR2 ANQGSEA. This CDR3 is CSVEAPGGETQYF. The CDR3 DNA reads TGCAGCGTTGAAGCCCCCGGTGGGGAGACCCAGTACTTC.

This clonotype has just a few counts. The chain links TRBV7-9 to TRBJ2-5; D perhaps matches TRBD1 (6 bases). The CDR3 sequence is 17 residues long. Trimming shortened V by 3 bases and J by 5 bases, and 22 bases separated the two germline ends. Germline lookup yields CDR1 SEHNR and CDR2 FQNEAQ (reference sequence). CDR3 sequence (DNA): TGTGCCAGCAGCTTCTCCCTGCAGGGGCCGCTTGGGGAGACCCAGTACTTC. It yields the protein CASSFSLQGPLGETQYF.

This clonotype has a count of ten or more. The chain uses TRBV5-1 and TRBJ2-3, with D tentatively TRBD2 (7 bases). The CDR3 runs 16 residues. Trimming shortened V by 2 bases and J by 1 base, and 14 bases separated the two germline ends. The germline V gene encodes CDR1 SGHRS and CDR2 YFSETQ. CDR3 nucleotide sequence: TGCGCCAGCAGCTTTGGAGGGGGGGCGGGCACAGATACGCAGTATTTT. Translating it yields CASSFGGGAGTDTQYF.

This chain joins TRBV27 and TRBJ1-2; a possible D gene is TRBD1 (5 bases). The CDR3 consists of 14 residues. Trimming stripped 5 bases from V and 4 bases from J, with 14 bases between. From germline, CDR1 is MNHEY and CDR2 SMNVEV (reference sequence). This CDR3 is CASSLRGGPYGYTF. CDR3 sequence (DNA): TGTGCCAGCAGTCTTCGGGGCGGGCCCTATGGCTACACCTTC.

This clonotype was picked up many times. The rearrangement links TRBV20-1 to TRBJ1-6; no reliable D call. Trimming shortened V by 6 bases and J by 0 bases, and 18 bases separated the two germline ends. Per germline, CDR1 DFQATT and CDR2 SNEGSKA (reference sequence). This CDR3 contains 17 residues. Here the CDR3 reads CSARQADKSSYNSPLHF. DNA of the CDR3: TGCAGTGCGAGGCAGGCGGATAAAAGCTCCTATAATTCACCCCTCCACTTT.

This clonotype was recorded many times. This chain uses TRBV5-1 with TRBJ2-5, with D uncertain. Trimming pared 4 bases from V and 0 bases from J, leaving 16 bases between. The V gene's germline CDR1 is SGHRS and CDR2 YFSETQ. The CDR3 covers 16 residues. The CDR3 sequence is CASSNLGEGYQETQYF. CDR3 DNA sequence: TGCGCCAGCAGCAACCTAGGAGAAGGGTACCAAGAGACCCAGTACTTC. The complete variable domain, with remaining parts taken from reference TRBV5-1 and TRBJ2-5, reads KAGVTQTPRYLIKTRGQQVTLSCSPISGHRSVSWYQQTPGQGLQFLFEYFSETQRNKGNFPGRFSGRQFSNSRSEMNVSTLELGDSALYLCASSNLGEGYQETQYFGPGTRLLVL.

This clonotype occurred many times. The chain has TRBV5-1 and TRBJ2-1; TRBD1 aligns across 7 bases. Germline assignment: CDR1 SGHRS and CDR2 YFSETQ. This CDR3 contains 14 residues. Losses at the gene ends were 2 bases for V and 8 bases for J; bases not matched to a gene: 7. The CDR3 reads CASSFETGFHEQFF. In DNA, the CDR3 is TGCGCCAGCAGCTTTGAGACAGGGTTCCATGAGCAGTTCTTC. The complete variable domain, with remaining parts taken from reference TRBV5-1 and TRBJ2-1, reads KAGVTQTPRYLIKTRGQQVTLSCSPISGHRSVSWYQQTPGQGLQFLFEYFSETQRNKGNFPGRFSGRQFSNSRSEMNVSTLELGDSALYLCASSFETGFHEQFFGPGTRLTVL.

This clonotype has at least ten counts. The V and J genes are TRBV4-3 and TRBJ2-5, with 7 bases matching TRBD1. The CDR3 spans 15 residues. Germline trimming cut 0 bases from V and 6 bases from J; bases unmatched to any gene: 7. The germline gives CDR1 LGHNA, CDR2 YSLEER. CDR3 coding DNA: TGCGCCAGCAGCCAAGAAAGAGGGGGCGCGAAGACCCAGTACTTC. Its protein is CASSQERGGAKTQYF.

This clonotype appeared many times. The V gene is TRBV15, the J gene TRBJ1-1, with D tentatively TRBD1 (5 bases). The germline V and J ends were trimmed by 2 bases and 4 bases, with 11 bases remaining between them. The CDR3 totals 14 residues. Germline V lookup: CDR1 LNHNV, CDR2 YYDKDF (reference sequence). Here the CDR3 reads CATSRPGGGTEAFF. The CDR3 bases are TGTGCCACCAGCAGACCCGGGGGGGGCACTGAAGCTTTCTTT.

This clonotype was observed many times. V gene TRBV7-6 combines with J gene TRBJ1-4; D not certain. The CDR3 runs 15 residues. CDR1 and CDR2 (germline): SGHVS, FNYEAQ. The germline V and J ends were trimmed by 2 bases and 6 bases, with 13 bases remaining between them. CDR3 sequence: CASSLRLNGHEKLFF. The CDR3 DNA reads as TGTGCCAGCAGCTTAAGGCTGAACGGACATGAAAAACTGTTTTTT.

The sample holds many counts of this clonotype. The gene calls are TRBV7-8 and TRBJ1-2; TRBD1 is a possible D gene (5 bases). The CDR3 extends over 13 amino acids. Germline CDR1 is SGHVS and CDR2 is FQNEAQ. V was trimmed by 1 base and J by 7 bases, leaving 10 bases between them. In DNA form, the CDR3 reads TGTGCCAGCAGCTTAGTATCGGGGCTTGGCTACACCTTC. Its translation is CASSLVSGLGYTF.